A single sample is the source of the 22 T cell receptor beta chains below, sequenced in a study of Ad26.COV2.S vaccination and SARS-CoV-2 variants. Clones were sequenced by immunoSEQ multiplex PCR, and TCRdb holds only the in-frame ones, with some missing. Found here are approximately 300,000 clones, just over 85% of them singletons; the top ten hold 1.9%. The treatment is: 15 to 20 received Ad26.COV2.S at low or high dose, single or two shots; a few received placebo; per-sample allocation not given. Day 63 following the first vaccine or placebo injection was when the samples were taken. The source was peripheral blood, collected in a trial of Ad26.COV2.S vaccine versus placebo. Every receptor here comes from a person aged 18-60 years who received the Ad26.COV2.S COVID-19 vaccine or a placebo.

V is TRBV4-1 and J is TRBJ1-1; 8 nucleotides agree with TRBD1. The CDR3 totals 14 residues. The J segment lost 6 bases and the V segment lost 6 bases, leaving 9 bases of the junction unmatched. Per the germline V gene, CDR1 is MGHRA and CDR2 is YSYEKL. The CDR3 here is CASSLPAGGAEAFF. The CDR3 DNA reads as TGCGCCAGCAGTCTCCCGGCAGGGGGCGCTGAAGCTTTCTTT.

The rearrangement links TRBV11-3 to TRBJ2-5; 15 bases match TRBD2. The germline V gene encodes CDR1 SGHNT and CDR2 YENEEA. Trimming removed 5 bases from V and 5 bases from J; junction bases left unmatched: 6. The length of the CDR3 is 16 residues. CDR3 in amino acids: CASSPGLAGGEETQYF. In DNA form, the CDR3 reads TGTGCCAGCAGCCCGGGACTAGCGGGGGGTGAGGAGACCCAGTACTTC.

V usage is TRBV7-8 and J usage is TRBJ2-3; D ambiguous. The CDR3 extends over 16 amino acids. The V end was cut by 1 base, the J end by 2 bases, with 13 bases between. Looked up from germline, CDR1 is SGHVS and CDR2 is FQNEAQ. The CDR3 DNA follows: TGTGCCAGCAGCTTAGTTAGGGCGGTGTCCACAGATACGCAGTATTTT. Its translation: CASSLVRAVSTDTQYF.

This clone occurred once. The CDR3 DNA sequence: TGTGCCAGCAGCTTGCAGGGGCGAGAGACCCAGTACTTC. It specifies CASSLQGRETQYF. This chain connects TRBV5-6 to TRBJ2-5; tentatively, D is TRBD1 (6 bases). The germline V gene encodes CDR1 SGHDT and CDR2 YYEEEE. Trimming shortened V by 1 base and J by 4 bases, and 8 bases separated the two germline ends. The CDR3 totals 13 residues.

The chain links TRBV11-3 to TRBJ2-7; 7 bases are a match to TRBD1. The CDR3 loop spans 16 amino acids. With V trimmed by 0 bases and J by 3 bases, 8 bases remained unmatched. Per the germline V gene, CDR1 is SGHNT and CDR2 is YENEEA. This CDR3 is CASSLERWDSLYEQYF. DNA of the CDR3: TGTGCCAGCAGCTTAGAGCGATGGGACAGTCTCTACGAGCAGTACTTC.

The rearrangement uses TRBV5-5 and TRBJ1-2; a weak D match, TRBD1 (6 bases). The V and J ends lost 4 bases and 6 bases respectively, with 13 bases between them. CDR3 length equals 13 residues. Per the germline V gene, CDR1 is SGHKS and CDR2 is YYEKEE (reference sequence). The CDR3 DNA is TGTGCCAGCAGCCTTTCAGGGGCGGATGGCTACACCTTC. It translates to CASSLSGADGYTF.

This clone turned up a few times. The rearrangement uses TRBV18 and TRBJ1-1; D gene ambiguous. V was cut by 5 bases and J by 0 bases, with 16 bases left in between. CDR1 KGHSH and CDR2 LQKENI come from the germline V gene. The CDR3 consists of 16 residues. CDR3 in DNA: TGTGCCAGCTCAGCTATCGGCTTGGGCCTGAACACTGAAGCTTTCTTT. This encodes CASSAIGLGLNTEAFF.

The chain employs TRBV7-6 and TRBJ2-2, with a possible D match to TRBD1 (6 bases). The CDR3 is 16 residues long. Germline-derived CDR1 and CDR2 are SGHVS and FNYEAQ. Deletions cut 5 bases from V and 0 bases from J, with 13 bases between. CDR3 bases: TGTGCCAGCAGCAGTCAGACAGGCTCGAACACCGGGGAGCTGTTTTTT. Translated: CASSSQTGSNTGELFF.

V is TRBV24-1 and J is TRBJ2-3; D is uncertain. The CDR3 is made up of 14 amino acids. V shed 6 bases and J shed 0 bases, with 9 bases lying between them. The germline V gene has CDR1 KGHDR and CDR2 SFDVKD. For the CDR3, the DNA is TGTGCCACCAGTACGGCCCTGAGCACAGATACGCAGTATTTT. Its protein is CATSTALSTDTQYF.

V and J are TRBV18 and TRBJ1-1; the match to TRBD1 covers 7 bases. Germline CDR1 is KGHSH and CDR2 is LQKENI. V dropped 1 base and J dropped 3; count of bases not matched to a gene: 2. The CDR3 consists of 14 residues. CDR3 protein: CASSPLQGDTEAFF. The CDR3 nucleotides are TGTGCCAGCTCACCACTCCAGGGGGACACTGAAGCTTTCTTT. The full variable domain, its missing parts supplied by reference TRBV18 and TRBJ1-1, is NAGVMQNPRHLVRRRGQEARLRCSPMKGHSHVYWYRQLPEEGLKFMVYLQKENIIDESGMPKERFSAEFPKEGPSILRIQQVVRGDSAAYFCASSPLQGDTEAFFGQGTRLTVV.

This rearrangement joins TRBV9 to TRBJ2-2, with a possible D match to TRBD2 (6 bases). Trimming took 4 bases from V and 2 from J, leaving 12 bases between them. The germline V gene has CDR1 SGDLS and CDR2 YYNGEE. There are 15 residues in the CDR3. CDR3 residues: CASSTYGGNTGELFF. The DNA for the CDR3 is TGTGCCAGCAGCACATACGGGGGAAACACCGGGGAGCTGTTTTTT.

The chain combines TRBV14 with TRBJ2-2, with 8 bases that match TRBD1. This CDR3 is 17 amino acids long. With 4 bases clipped from V and 6 bases from J, the junction kept 13 bases outside the gene matches. The V gene's germline CDR1 is SGHDN and CDR2 FVKESK. CDR3 DNA: TGTGCCAGCAGCCCTTCTCGACAGGGGAGATGGTCCGGGGAGCTGTTTTTT. This sequence encodes CASSPSRQGRWSGELFF.

The rearrangement uses TRBV30 and TRBJ1-6; D not certain. The CDR3 is 14 amino acids. CDR1 is GTSNPN and CDR2 is SVGIG in the germline V gene (reference sequence). The V and J ends lost 4 bases and 3 bases respectively, with 10 bases between them. CDR3 loop: CAWNPAYYNSPLHF. For the CDR3, the DNA is TGTGCCTGGAACCCGGCTTACTATAATTCACCCCTCCACTTT. Full variable domain (remainder filled in from reference TRBV30 and TRBJ1-6): SQTIHQWPATLVQPVGSPLSLECTVEGTSNPNLYWYRQAAGRGLQLLFYSVGIGQISSEVPQNLSASRPQDRQFILSSKKLLLSDSGFYLCAWNPAYYNSPLHFGNGTRLTVT.

The chain links TRBV19 to TRBJ2-3, with D perhaps TRBD1 or TRBD2 (6 bases each). Germline assignment: CDR1 LNHDA and CDR2 SQIVND (reference sequence). Trimming shortened V by 7 bases and J by 0 bases, and 14 bases separated the two germline ends. The CDR3 covers 15 residues. CDR3 sequence reads: CASKPPGASTDTQYF. The CDR3 DNA reads as TGTGCCAGTAAGCCCCCGGGGGCTAGCACAGATACGCAGTATTTT. The full variable domain, completed using reference TRBV19 and TRBJ2-3, is DGGITQSPKYLFRKEGQNVTLSCEQNLNHDAMYWYRQDPGQGLRLIYYSQIVNDFQKGDIAEGYSVSREKKESFPLTVTSAQKNPTAFYLCASKPPGASTDTQYFGPGTRLTVL.

The chain joins TRBV5-1 to TRBJ1-4; tentative D call: TRBD1 (6 bases). Germline V CDR1 and CDR2: SGHRS, YFSETQ. Trimming removed 4 bases at V and 0 bases at J, with 16 bases between. The CDR3 sequence is 17 residues long. CDR3 loop: CASSPGGRLTTNEKLFF. CDR3 nucleotide sequence: TGCGCCAGCAGCCCGGGGGGGCGACTTACAACTAATGAAAAACTGTTTTTT.

This chain links TRBV11-3 with TRBJ1-1, with D possibly being TRBD1 (5 bases). This CDR3 comprises 13 residues. V lost 4 bases and J 5 bases, leaving 11 bases between the germline ends. The germline V gene encodes CDR1 SGHNT and CDR2 YENEEA. CDR3 sequence: CASSSTGRTEAFF. The DNA for the CDR3 is TGTGCCAGCAGCTCCACGGGACGGACTGAAGCTTTCTTT.

The CDR3 DNA reads as TGTGCCAGTAGTCCCGCTGGAGGAAACACCATATATTTT. Translated, it gives CASSPAGGNTIYF. The chain employs TRBV19 and TRBJ1-3; D uncertain. The germline CDR1 and CDR2 sequences are LNHDA and SQIVND (reference sequence). This CDR3 contains 13 residues. The V and J ends lost 5 bases and 4 bases respectively, with 9 bases between them.

The V call is TRBV6-5, the J call TRBJ2-3; 8 bases are shared with TRBD1. This CDR3 is 13 amino acids long. V lost 6 bases, J lost 4 bases, and 3 bases stayed unmatched. From germline, CDR1 is MNHEY and CDR2 SVGAGI. CDR3 protein: CASRPGGPDTQYF. CDR3 DNA: TGTGCCAGCAGACCAGGGGGCCCAGATACGCAGTATTTT.

DNA of the CDR3: TGTGCCAGCAGCTCCCGTGGGACAGCGAACACTGAAGCTTTCTTT. Translated: CASSSRGTANTEAFF. This sequence joins TRBV7-9 and TRBJ1-1, with TRBD1 matching 7 bases. The V and J ends lost 4 bases and 1 base, in that order; junction bases with no gene match: 6. This CDR3 is built from 15 residues. The germline gives CDR1 SEHNR, CDR2 FQNEAQ (reference sequence). The variable domain in full, completed from reference TRBV7-9 and TRBJ1-1, reads DTGVSQNPRHKITKRGQNVTFRCDPISEHNRLYWYRQTLGQGPEFLTYFQNEAQLEKSRLLSDRFSAERPKGSFSTLEIQRTEQGDSAMYLCASSSRGTANTEAFFGQGTRLTVV.

This chain connects TRBV6-1 to TRBJ2-7; D is tentatively TRBD1 or TRBD2 (5 bases each). V lost 1 base and J 0 bases, leaving 19 bases between the germline ends. Per the germline V gene, CDR1 is MNHNS and CDR2 is SASEGT. This CDR3 is built from 18 residues. Written as DNA, the CDR3 is TGTGCCAGCAGTGAAGAGACAGCCGGGACGTCCTCCTCCTACGAGCAGTACTTC. It yields the protein CASSEETAGTSSSYEQYF.

The V gene is TRBV10-3, the J gene TRBJ2-7, with TRBD1 matching over 11 bases. After removal of 6 bases from V and 3 bases from J, the junction contained 7 bases not matched to a gene. This CDR3 has 15 amino acids. Germline V lookup: CDR1 ENHRY, CDR2 SYGVKD. The CDR3 loop reads CAISPKDRGHYEQYF. The CDR3 nucleotides are TGTGCCATCAGCCCGAAGGACAGGGGGCACTACGAGCAGTACTTC.

The chain recombines TRBV7-6 with TRBJ1-5; possible D gene TRBD1, 5 bases. V dropped 2 bases and J dropped 1 base, with 21 bases sitting between them. From germline, CDR1 is SGHVS and CDR2 FNYEAQ. The CDR3 loop spans 19 amino acids. The CDR3: CASSLNAVGSRASNQPQHF. For the CDR3, the DNA is TGTGCCAGCAGCTTAAATGCAGTCGGGAGCAGGGCGAGCAATCAGCCCCAGCATTTT.